This T cell receptor (beta chain) was captured by sequencing in a study of T cells in Graves' hyperthyroidism and ophthalmopathy (dated by TCRdb to about 2019). About the full investigation: Peripheral blood was sampled at the time of initial diagnosis, prior to any treatment. To identify TCR V-J signatures that set the groups apart, the researchers used a discovery cohort of 95 to 100 patients, made up of 40 to 45 with Graves' ophthalmopathy and approximately 57 with stable Graves' hyperthyroidism. After blood sampling, hyperthyroidism patients were treated with methimazole at a starting dose of 30 mg daily, and ophthalmopathy patients were treated with high-dose intravenous methylprednisolone. An independent validation cohort of 18 to 20 hyperthyroidism patients and 17 patients who later progressed to ophthalmopathy tested prospective prediction of ophthalmopathy. In addition, the study compared T-cell repertoires in thyroid tissue and in blood from roughly six Graves' hyperthyroidism patients. The 100 discovery patients were randomly split 7:3 into training and test sets. TCR Vbeta CDR3 sequencing of roughly 140 peripheral blood samples (under 45 ophthalmopathy, roughly 72 hyperthyroidism and around 17 progressor patients) is reported in the paper.

What the work shows at the level of the full study, not this receptor alone: A model built on a 13 V-J signature distinguished ophthalmopathy from stable hyperthyroidism, reaching 85% to 90% sensitivity and 81.08% specificity in cross-validation and 80%/75% in testing. Sample size was not statistically predetermined, and investigators were not blinded to group allocation. In validation, progression to ophthalmopathy was predicted by the model with around 70% sensitivity and approximately 78% specificity, a median of around 6.5 months before onset. Most expanded thyroid clonotypes (frequency above 0.001) were also detected in blood, suggesting blood repertoires may reflect thyroid immune responses.

This clonotype occurred a few times. Its antigen is not yet known. One base away there is no much larger clone; base qualities are not given. Moderately to severely active disease, a Clinical Activity Score of at least 3, a NOSPECS grade of at least 4, and a duration under 3 months were present in ophthalmopathy patients. Any patient with an uncontrolled infection, another autoimmune disease, pregnancy or lactation was excluded. Diagnoses were based on clinical symptoms, serum thyroxine and TRAb, thyroid ultrasound and orbital computed tomography. PBMCs were separated from around 9.1 ml of fresh peripheral blood using Ficoll-Paque density gradient centrifugation. Trizol reagent was used to extract total RNA, and RNA quality was then checked on an Agilent 2100 Bioanalyzer. V is reduced by 4 bases and J by 9 bases, leaving a spacing of 18 bases between them. Measured from the cysteine to the phenylalanine, the CDR3 is 14 residues long. CDR3 DNA only is kept here, 42 bases in frame from base 1. The germline V gene encodes CDR1 MGHRA and CDR2 YSYEKL.

The TCR beta CDR3 regions were amplified from the RNA transcripts. The first round of RT-PCR for the TCR CDR3 was performed with the HTBI primer set and the Qiagen OneStep RT-PCR kit. Libraries were constructed in a second round of multiplex PCR, after which size selection and purification were performed. Libraries were sequenced paired-end with 100 bp reads on an Illumina HiSeq2000. The original methods were these. Raw data were processed with SOAPnuke, discarding reads with adapters, uncalled bases, mean Phred below 15, or no exact constant-primer or identifier match. High-quality paired reads were merged using COPE v1.2.5, and each unique nucleotide sequence was defined as a clonotype. MiTCR v1.1 was used to align the clonotypes against IMGT TRBV, TRBD and TRBJ reference segments. Analysis was restricted to V-J combinations with a frequency above 0.0001, which covered over 98% of repertoires. A TCS score was defined as the ratio of F50 (clonal expansion) to E x V (chaos), with BLOSUM62-based TCRdist applied between CDR3 peptides within each V-J. Welch's t-statistics and random forest reduced around 520 V-J features to 10 to 15, which were used in a naive Bayes classifier (R e1071). The public sequencing data were trimmed at Q25 with fastp and processed into clonotypes with MiXCR by TCRdb, which kept only in-frame beta chains. Under each unique CDR3 protein, matching rows form one entry showing the most common genes and DNA. The V and J calls follow TCRdb's processing rather than the paper's. The sample table lists more than 300,000 distinct CDR3 sequences, more than 12% of them with a count of one. The ten largest clones capture roughly a fifth of the sample.

The sample consisted of blood. This chain is built from TRBV4-1 and TRBJ2-5; too little of a D gene remains to name it. The TCR sequence derives from a woman aged 25 to 45 with Graves' ophthalmopathy. The CDR3 corresponds to CASSPQALLEAQYF. The DNA sequence is TGCGCCAGCAGCCCCCAGGCGCTGCTCGAGGCCCAGTACTTC.